These 30 T cell receptor beta chains share one sample of origin, sequenced in a study of cytomegalovirus exposure and HLA in healthy donors. The repertoire was sequenced with immunoSEQ multiplex PCR; TCRdb's copy has only in-frame clones and lacks some. The top ten clones hold over 0.7% of a sample with fewer than 300,000 clones, approximately 90% of them seen once. Sequencing was done on a sample of PBMCs. All receptors derive from a woman aged 18 to 35 in good health and CMV-seronegative.

This rearrangement joins TRBV6-5 to TRBJ1-2; D perhaps matches TRBD1 (5 bases). Germline CDR1 and CDR2: MNHEY and SVGAGI. The CDR3 runs to 12 residues. The V end was cut by 6 bases, the J end by 7 bases, with 12 bases between. CDR3 coding DNA: TGTGCCAGCAGAAGGGGATTGACTGGCTACACCTTC. Its protein product is CASRRGLTGYTF.

This chain connects TRBV2 to TRBJ2-1; D is possibly TRBD2 (6 bases). Trimming took off 6 bases at V and 0 bases at J, with 9 bases between the two ends. The germline V gene has CDR1 SNHLY and CDR2 FYNNEI. The CDR3 has 14 amino acids. CDR3 region: CASRGLVSYNEQFF. In DNA form, the CDR3 reads TGTGCCAGCAGGGGACTTGTCTCCTACAATGAGCAGTTCTTC.

The CDR3 reads CASSFHGLAYEQYF. The DNA of the CDR3 is TGTGCCAGCAGCTTCCATGGACTAGCCTACGAGCAGTACTTC. The chain links TRBV11-1 to TRBJ2-7; 7 bases fit TRBD2. This CDR3 is 14 amino acids long. The V and J ends lost 3 bases and 2 bases, in that order; junction bases with no gene match: 4. Germline V CDR1 and CDR2: SGHAT, FQDESV (reference sequence).

CDR3 coding DNA: TGTGCCAGCAGCCCTGCAACTAGCAGCATTCAGTACTTC. This sequence encodes CASSPATSSIQYF. The genes are TRBV7-3 and TRBJ2-4, with D tentatively TRBD2 (6 bases). CDR3 length equals 13 residues. Trimming cost V 5 bases and J 9 bases, with 14 bases left between them. Germline CDR1 SGHTA, CDR2 FQGTGA.

V and J are TRBV4-3 and TRBJ2-7, with a weak D call TRBD1 (6 bases). CDR3 length: 14 amino acids. Trimming shortened V by 4 bases and J by 6 bases, and 16 bases separated the two germline ends. Germline V CDR1 and CDR2: LGHNA, YSLEER. For the CDR3, the DNA is TGCGCCAGCAGCCCGGGGCAGGGGTCATCCGAGCAGTACTTC. This translates into CASSPGQGSSEQYF.

This chain uses TRBV6-1 with TRBJ2-1, with D tentatively TRBD1 (6 bases). The ends were cut back, 2 bases at V and 4 bases at J, with 21 bases in the middle. Germline CDR1 is MNHNS and CDR2 is SASEGT. The CDR3 has 18 residues. CDR3 in amino acids: CASSERLVGQRLYNEQFF. The DNA of the CDR3 is TGTGCCAGCAGTGAAAGGTTAGTGGGACAACGGCTTTACAATGAGCAGTTCTTC.

The chain carries TRBV10-3 and TRBJ2-4; 7 positions agree with TRBD1. The ends lost 6 bases at V and 6 bases at J; junction bases unmatched: 5. Germline loops: CDR1 ENHRY, CDR2 SYGVKD. The CDR3 has 13 residues. CDR3 region: CAISGDRINIQYF. The CDR3 nucleotides are TGTGCCATCAGCGGGGACAGAATAAACATTCAGTACTTC.

This sequence joins TRBV5-1 and TRBJ2-3; D is possibly TRBD2 (5 bases). This CDR3 is built from 15 residues. Germline lookup yields CDR1 SGHRS and CDR2 YFSETQ. Deletions cut 0 bases from V and 1 base from J, with 9 bases between. The CDR3 DNA reads as TGCGCCAGCAGCTTGGCGGGGTCCGGCACAGATACGCAGTATTTT. It specifies CASSLAGSGTDTQYF.

The CDR3 DNA follows: TGTGCCAGCAGTTTATTGGTCCCCGACTCTTCTACTAAGCCCCAGCATTTT. The encoded protein is CASSLLVPDSSTKPQHF. The gene calls are TRBV28 and TRBJ1-5, with D hard to call. The CDR3 is 17 amino acids. Germline-derived CDR1 and CDR2 are MDHEN and SYDVKM. Deletions cut 1 base from V and 8 bases from J, with 21 bases between.

The chain uses TRBV11-3 and TRBJ2-1; 8 positions match TRBD2. The CDR3 is 13 amino acids. The V gene's germline CDR1 is SGHNT and CDR2 YENEEA. V gave up 3 bases and J gave up 9 bases; unmatched junction bases: 4. In nucleotides, the CDR3 is TGTGCCAGCAGCTTCAGCGGGAGCAGTGAGCAGTTCTTC. Translating gives CASSFSGSSEQFF.

V usage is TRBV2 and J usage is TRBJ1-5, with D possibly being TRBD1 (5 bases). The V gene lost 3 bases and the J gene lost 0 bases, with 9 bases spanning the gap. Looked up from germline, CDR1 is SNHLY and CDR2 is FYNNEI. This CDR3 has 15 amino acids. The CDR3 bases are TGTGCCAGCAGTGAGGGGGGGTATAGCAATCAGCCCCAGCATTTT. This encodes CASSEGGYSNQPQHF.

The V and J genes are TRBV18 and TRBJ2-7; 9 bases are shared with TRBD1. The V and J ends lost 6 bases and 2 bases, in that order; junction bases with no gene match: 8. This CDR3 spans 15 amino acids. Per the germline V gene, CDR1 is KGHSH and CDR2 is LQKENI. Here the CDR3 DNA reads TGTGCCAGCTCCCAGGGACAGGGTAATCCCTACGAGCAGTACTTC. Translation gives CASSQGQGNPYEQYF.

On this clone: A junction end diverges from the germline sequence, so it may reflect a read error. The chain has TRBV7-2 and TRBJ2-7, with D possibly matching TRBD2 (6 bases). The CDR3 has 11 residues. Germline CDR1 SGHTA, CDR2 FQGNSA. CDR3 coding DNA: TGTGCCAGCAGCGCGGGACTGCGAACCGAATTC. Translated: CASSAGLRTEF.

V is TRBV5-1 and J is TRBJ1-1, with D perhaps matching TRBD1 (6 bases). Germline V gene sequence: CDR1 SGHRS, CDR2 YFSETQ. V lost 7 bases, J lost 3 bases, and 19 bases lay in between. The CDR3 loop spans 15 amino acids. CDR3 DNA sequence: TGCGCCAGCCGTCCCAACAGGGCCATGGACACTGAAGCTTTCTTT. Its protein product is CASRPNRAMDTEAFF.

The chain couples TRBV5-1 to TRBJ2-7, with 8 bases fitting TRBD2. This CDR3 has 16 residues. Germline V lookup: CDR1 SGHRS, CDR2 YFSETQ. The V and J ends lost 0 bases and 0 bases, in that order; junction bases with no gene match: 5. The DNA for the CDR3 is TGCGCCAGCAGCTTGGAAGGTCTAGCGGGCTCCTACGAGCAGTACTTC. It translates to CASSLEGLAGSYEQYF.

A single count supports this clone. The J gene is TRBJ1-1, the V gene TRBV6-6; D possibly corresponds to TRBD1 (6 bases). Germline lookup yields CDR1 MNHNY and CDR2 SVGAGI (reference sequence). Deletions cut 2 bases from V and 5 bases from J, with 12 bases between. This CDR3 has 14 residues. CDR3 amino acids: CASSYQGKETEAFF. As DNA, the CDR3 is TGTGCCAGCAGTTACCAGGGGAAGGAAACTGAAGCTTTCTTT.

The rearrangement links TRBV2 to TRBJ2-2; D is possibly TRBD2 (6 bases). V lost 3 bases and J lost 1, with 9 bases in between. Germline V gene sequence: CDR1 SNHLY, CDR2 FYNNEI. The CDR3 is 15 residues long. The DNA for the CDR3 is TGTGCCAGCAGTGATCAGCGGGTGAACACCGGGGAGCTGTTTTTT. Translating it yields CASSDQRVNTGELFF.

The chain joins TRBV6-6 to TRBJ2-7; D is undetermined. Germline CDR1 and CDR2: MNHNY and SVGAGI (reference sequence). V lost 5 bases to trimming and J lost 1 base, with 12 bases between them. CDR3 length: 14 amino acids. CDR3 amino acids: CASSPGSVSYEQYF. CDR3 in DNA: TGTGCCAGCAGTCCCGGGTCAGTATCCTACGAGCAGTACTTC.

The chain recombines TRBV27 with TRBJ2-3; 7 positions match TRBD1. Trimming took 3 bases from V and 3 from J; bases not matched to a gene: 3. Germline V gene data show CDR1 as MNHEY and CDR2 as SMNVEV (reference sequence). The CDR3 loop spans 14 amino acids. In DNA form, the CDR3 reads TGTGCCAGCAGTTTCGACAGGGCAACAGATACGCAGTATTTT. Translating gives CASSFDRATDTQYF.

This chain uses TRBV19 with TRBJ2-1, with TRBD2 matching 13 bases. From germline, CDR1 is LNHDA and CDR2 SQIVND (reference sequence). V shed 3 bases, J shed 6 bases, and the junction held 8 bases outside the gene matches. This CDR3 region has 17 residues. CDR3 sequence (DNA): TGTGCCAGTAGTATGACTAGCGGGGGGTCCATCGGCAATGAGCAGTTCTTC. Protein product: CASSMTSGGSIGNEQFF.

This chain links TRBV19 with TRBJ2-3, with D uncertain. The CDR3 contains 13 residues. Trimming shortened V by 1 base and J by 6 bases, and 8 bases separated the two germline ends. Germline V gene lookup returns CDR1 LNHDA and CDR2 SQIVND (reference sequence). The CDR3 DNA reads TGTGCCAGTAGTATAGTCTCGCGGGATACGCAGTATTTT. Translated: CASSIVSRDTQYF.

For the CDR3, the DNA is TGTGCCAGCAGTGGGGGACTAGCGGGGTCCTTTTCTAGCACAGATACGCAGTATTTT. Translation: CASSGGLAGSFSSTDTQYF. V is TRBV27 and J is TRBJ2-3; 13 nucleotides align to TRBD2. The V and J ends lost 5 bases and 0 bases, in that order; junction bases with no gene match: 11. The CDR3 is 19 amino acids. Germline CDR1 and CDR2: MNHEY and SMNVEV (reference sequence).

This chain joins TRBV18 and TRBJ2-7; TRBD2 matches 11 bases. V was clipped by 4 bases and J by 2 bases; unmatched bases: 10. This CDR3 has 17 amino acids. CDR1 is KGHSH, CDR2 LQKENI, per germline. This CDR3 reads CASSRSTSGDFPYEQYF. In DNA form, the CDR3 reads TGTGCCAGCTCACGATCGACTAGCGGGGATTTTCCCTACGAGCAGTACTTC.

Only one count was recorded for this clone. The genes are TRBV5-1 and TRBJ2-5; a possible D gene is TRBD1 (6 bases). CDR1 is SGHRS and CDR2 is YFSETQ in the germline V gene. V was trimmed by 0 bases and J by 2 bases, leaving 11 bases between them. The CDR3 contains 15 residues. As DNA, the CDR3 is TGCGCCAGCAGCTTGGTAGACAGGCAGCAAGAGACCCAGTACTTC. It yields the protein CASSLVDRQQETQYF.

The J gene is TRBJ1-5, the V gene TRBV28; D is ambiguous. Per the germline V gene, CDR1 is MDHEN and CDR2 is SYDVKM. V lost 2 bases, J lost 6 bases, and 5 bases lay in between. The CDR3 is 12 amino acids. For the CDR3, the DNA is TGTGCCAGCAGTTTAATCGGTCAGCCCCAGCATTTT. Amino acid sequence: CASSLIGQPQHF.

The chain carries TRBV7-9 and TRBJ2-1, with D uncertain. This CDR3 is 12 amino acids long. V was clipped by 3 bases and J by 10 bases, with 10 bases between them. CDR1 is SEHNR, CDR2 FQNEAQ, per germline (reference sequence). CDR3 nucleotides: TGTGCCAGCAGCTTGGCCCCCCCGGAGCAGTTCTTC. It is translated as CASSLAPPEQFF. Full variable domain (remainder filled in from reference TRBV7-9 and TRBJ2-1): DTGVSQNPRHKITKRGQNVTFRCDPISEHNRLYWYRQTLGQGPEFLTYFQNEAQLEKSRLLSDRFSAERPKGSFSTLEIQRTEQGDSAMYLCASSLAPPEQFFGPGTRLTVL.

The gene calls are TRBV28 and TRBJ1-2, with 9 bases identical to TRBD1. The CDR3 runs 15 residues. V gave up 4 bases and J gave up 4 bases; unmatched junction bases: 7. From germline, CDR1 is MDHEN and CDR2 SYDVKM. Written as DNA, the CDR3 is TGTGCCAGCAGTTCCCTGGGACAGGGAGCCTATGGCTACACCTTC. Translation gives CASSSLGQGAYGYTF.

The rearrangement joins TRBV2 to TRBJ2-1, with 8 bases matching TRBD2. The CDR3 has 16 residues. CDR1 is SNHLY, CDR2 FYNNEI, per germline. V lost 11 bases, J lost 1 base, and 13 bases stayed unmatched. The CDR3 DNA sequence: TGTGCCCCCCTCTCGGGGGGGACCGCTTCCTACAATGAGCAGTTCTTC. Encoded protein: CAPLSGGTASYNEQFF.

The chain combines TRBV5-1 with TRBJ1-1; D unresolved. Germline V gene sequence: CDR1 SGHRS, CDR2 YFSETQ. Trimming took off 1 base at V and 5 bases at J, with 9 bases between the two ends. CDR3 length equals 13 residues. The chain's CDR3 is CASSLLGRTEAFF. Here the CDR3 DNA reads TGCGCCAGCAGCTTGTTAGGCAGGACTGAAGCTTTCTTT.

The rearrangement links TRBV5-8 to TRBJ2-7; 7 nucleotides match TRBD1. This CDR3 has 14 residues. With V trimmed by 5 bases and J by 4 bases, 9 bases remained unmatched. Germline assignment: CDR1 SGHTS and CDR2 YDEGEE. This chain's CDR3 is CASSHPGQLYEQYF. In DNA, the CDR3 is TGTGCCAGCAGTCATCCGGGACAGCTATACGAGCAGTACTTC.